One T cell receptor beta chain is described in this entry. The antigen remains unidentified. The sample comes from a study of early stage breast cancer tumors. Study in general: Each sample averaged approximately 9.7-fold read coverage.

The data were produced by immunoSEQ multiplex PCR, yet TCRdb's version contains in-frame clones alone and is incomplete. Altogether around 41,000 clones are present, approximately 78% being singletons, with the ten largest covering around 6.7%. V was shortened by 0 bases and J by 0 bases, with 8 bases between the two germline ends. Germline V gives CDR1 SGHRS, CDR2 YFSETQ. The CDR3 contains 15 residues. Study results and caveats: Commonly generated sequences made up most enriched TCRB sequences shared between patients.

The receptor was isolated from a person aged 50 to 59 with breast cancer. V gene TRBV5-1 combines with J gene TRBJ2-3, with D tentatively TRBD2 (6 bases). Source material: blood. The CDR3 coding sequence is TGCGCCAGCAGCTTGGGGACTACGAGCACAGATACGCAGTATTTT. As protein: CASSLGTTSTDTQYF. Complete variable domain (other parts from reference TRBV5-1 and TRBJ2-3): KAGVTQTPRYLIKTRGQQVTLSCSPISGHRSVSWYQQTPGQGLQFLFEYFSETQRNKGNFPGRFSGRQFSNSRSEMNVSTLELGDSALYLCASSLGTTSTDTQYFGPGTRLTVL.